Sequencing of this T cell receptor beta chain was carried out in a study of identical twins. A universal primer site was created by template switching, with the cDNA bearing unique molecular identifiers. TCRdb called the 5' RACE reads again in MiXCR, with one record for every CDR3 protein. Here the sample spans around 1.7 million distinct CDR3 sequences, under 35% being singletons. As regards this clonotype: Its antigen is not known.

This CDR3 region has 14 residues. The germline CDR1 and CDR2 sequences are MDHEN and SYDVKM. With V trimmed by 7 bases and J by 8 bases, 9 bases remained unmatched. Study results and limitations: Within beta out-of-frame sequences, the excess sharing observed between twins was weaker. In zero-insertion analyses, partial confounding could arise from invariant MAIT and iNKT cells.

V usage is TRBV28 and J usage is TRBJ1-2; 11 bases align to TRBD1. The specimen was cord blood. The clonotype comes from a newborn girl in good health. CDR3 DNA: TGTGCCAGCACCTACCGGGACAGGGGGATCGGCTACACCTTC. Amino acids: CASTYRDRGIGYTF.